This T cell receptor (beta chain) was captured by sequencing in a study of T cell repertoires in cytomegalovirus infection. As for the study in general: Indications of both CMV infection and matching HLA type were provided by public TCR beta signatures.

TCRdb re-called the reads with MiXCR, one entry per CDR3 protein. The sample has about 260,000 distinct CDR3 sequences, around 9% seen once. The table lists this clonotype with a few counts. Between the trimmed V and J ends, which lost 4 bases and 10 bases, there was a span of 13 bases. The CDR3 extends over 13 amino acids. Source material: PBMCs. The chain carries TRBV12-3 or TRBV12-4 and TRBJ1-4; D is undetermined. This receptor was identified in a human donor in good health (CMV status not recorded). Some clones in this sample may be carry-over from other donors' samples. CDR3 sequence: CASSSPQLGKLFF. For the CDR3, the DNA is TGTGCCAGCAGTTCCCCCCAACTAGGAAAACTGTTTTTT.